These T cell receptor beta chains were read from a single sample in a study of Ad26.COV2.S vaccination and SARS-CoV-2 variants. Sequencing used immunoSEQ multiplex PCR; TCRdb keeps in-frame clones, though not all of them. The sample has under 500,000 clones, roughly 90% seen once; the top ten hold around 1.8%. The specimen comprised peripheral blood, sampled in a trial of Ad26.COV2.S vaccine versus placebo. These receptors were taken from a person between 18 and 59 years old who received the Ad26.COV2.S COVID-19 vaccine or a placebo. The CDR3 runs from the conserved cysteine through the conserved F or W. A D gene is named only where the DNA matches it firmly. A row's size may be missing; if present it is once, few, many or a size class.

>18|TRBJ2-1|TRBD1|NA|TRBV27
CASSLSNRGLWSYNEQFF
TGTGCCAGCAGTTTATCGAACAGGGGGCTGTGGTCCTACAATGAGCAGTTCTTC
>16|TRBJ2-7|TRBD1|once|TRBV27
CASSLSGRTGRYEQYF
TGTGCCAGCAGTTTATCAGGGAGGACAGGGCGGTACGAGCAGTACTTC
>13|TRBJ1-2|NA|NA|TRBV11-2
CASSFLPGEGYTF
TGTGCCAGCAGCTTCCTTCCAGGGGAGGGCTACACCTTC
>15|TRBJ1-3|NA|NA|TRBV6-2/TRBV6-3
CASSYAGRPGNTIYF
TGTGCCAGCAGTTACGCCGGACGTCCTGGAAACACCATATATTTT
>16|TRBJ1-5|NA|NA|TRBV7-2
CASSNRSRGRGQPQHF
TGTGCCAGCAGCAACAGAAGTAGAGGGAGGGGCCAGCCCCAGCATTTT
>14|TRBJ2-3|NA|once|TRBV6-5
CASSYTGRTDTQYF
TGTGCCAGCAGTTACACGGGTCGCACAGATACGCAGTATTTT
>15|TRBJ2-3|NA|NA|TRBV7-6
CASSLAFKGPDTQYF
TGTGCCAGCAGCTTAGCGTTTAAGGGCCCAGATACGCAGTATTTT
>16|TRBJ1-6|NA|NA|TRBV9
CASSVARDPNNSPLHF
TGTGCCAGCAGCGTAGCCCGGGACCCGAATAATTCACCCCTCCACTTT
>15|TRBJ2-5|NA|once|TRBV7-9
CASSSGLRGKETQYF
TGTGCCAGCAGCTCGGGCCTCCGGGGTAAAGAGACCCAGTACTTC
>15|TRBJ1-2|NA|NA|TRBV7-8
CASSFDAGAPSRITF
TGTGCCAGCAGCTTCGATGCCGGCGCCCCCTCCCGGATTACCTTC
>15|TRBJ2-7|NA|once|TRBV19
CASSSGTRFPYEQYF
TGTGCCAGTAGTTCCGGGACACGCTTTCCCTACGAGCAGTACTTC
>18|TRBJ1-5|NA|few|TRBV6-2/TRBV6-3
CASSYDPRTEHSNQPQHF
TGTGCCAGCAGTTACGACCCGAGGACAGAACATAGCAATCAGCCCCAGCATTTT
>19|TRBJ2-7|NA|NA|TRBV27
CASSLSGLQWGRSHYEQYF
TGTGCCAGCAGTTTATCAGGCCTACAGTGGGGCCGCTCCCATTACGAGCAGTACTTC
>12|TRBJ2-7|NA|NA|TRBV3-1/TRBV3-2
CASSQVPYEQYF
TGTGCCAGCAGCCAAGTCCCTTACGAGCAGTACTTC
>13|TRBJ2-5|NA|NA|TRBV5-5
CASRPWGVETQYF
TGTGCCAGCAGGCCTTGGGGGGTAGAGACCCAGTACTTC
>15|TRBJ2-7|NA|NA|TRBV3-1/TRBV3-2
CASSQEKTKSYEQYF
TGTGCCAGCAGCCAAGAGAAGACAAAATCCTACGAGCAGTACTTC
>11|TRBJ1-1|NA|NA|TRBV28
CASWGGGNAFF
TGTGCCAGTTGGGGGGGCGGGAATGCTTTCTTT
>12|TRBJ2-7|NA|NA|TRBV7-2
CASSLAAYEQYF
TGTGCCAGCAGCTTAGCTGCCTACGAGCAGTACTTC
>18|TRBJ2-1|TRBD1|NA|TRBV5-1
CASSMRPGQGAGFHEQFF
TGCGCCAGCAGCATGAGACCGGGACAGGGAGCGGGATTTCATGAGCAGTTCTTC
>15|TRBJ1-1|NA|NA|TRBV7-2
CASTQAGTLNTEAFF
TGTGCCAGCACACAGGCTGGGACGTTGAACACTGAAGCTTTCTTT
>15|TRBJ2-4|NA|NA|TRBV6-5
CASSYSREAKNIQYF
TGTGCCAGCAGTTACTCTCGGGAGGCCAAAAACATTCAGTACTTC
>14|TRBJ2-5|NA|NA|TRBV6-6
CASSLGGYQETQYF
TGTGCCAGCAGTTTGGGGGGTTACCAAGAGACCCAGTACTTC
>15|TRBJ2-5|TRBD2|NA|TRBV18
CASSPPLAGEETQYF
TGTGCCAGCTCACCACCACTAGCGGGGGAAGAGACCCAGTACTTC
>15|TRBJ1-2|NA|few|TRBV19
CASSIAGRNNYGYTF
TGTGCCAGTAGTATCGCGGGGCGAAATAACTATGGCTACACCTTC
>13|TRBJ1-1|NA|NA|TRBV7-8
CASSLTAGTEAFF
TGTGCCAGCAGTTTAACGGCGGGCACTGAAGCTTTCTTT
>17|TRBJ2-3|TRBD2|NA|TRBV12-5
CASGLVVSGGPLDTQYF
TGTGCTAGTGGTTTGGTGGTAAGCGGGGGGCCGCTAGATACGCAGTATTTT
>13|TRBJ1-2|NA|NA|TRBV4-3
CASGQFPNYGYTF
TGCGCCAGTGGACAGTTCCCCAACTATGGCTACACCTTC
>14|TRBJ1-2|NA|NA|TRBV14
CASSPDSPWDGYTF
TGTGCCAGCAGCCCAGACAGTCCCTGGGATGGCTACACCTTC
>13|TRBJ2-5|NA|NA|TRBV10-3
CAITEPGRETQYF
TGTGCCATCACCGAGCCAGGGCGGGAGACCCAGTACTTC
>14|TRBJ1-1|NA|once|TRBV6-1
CASSDEWGFTEAFF
TGTGCCAGCAGTGATGAGTGGGGGTTCACTGAAGCTTTCTTT
>11|TRBJ1-6|NA|once|TRBV19
CASSVNSPLHF
TGTGCCAGTAGTGTTAATTCACCCCTCCACTTT
>16|TRBJ2-5|TRBD2|once|TRBV5-6
CASSLLTSGDEETQYF
TGTGCCAGCAGCTTACTTACTAGCGGTGATGAGGAGACCCAGTACTTC
>15|TRBJ2-2|NA|NA|TRBV11-2
CASKPTRANTGELFF
TGTGCCAGCAAACCGACTAGAGCGAACACCGGGGAGCTGTTTTTT
>17|TRBJ2-7|TRBD1|NA|TRBV6-4
CASSDTERDRGPYEQYF
TGTGCCAGCAGTGACACGGAACGGGACAGGGGGCCATACGAGCAGTACTTC
>17|TRBJ2-3|TRBD1|NA|TRBV7-6
CASSLGGTGGRADTQYF
TGTGCCAGCAGCTTAGGAGGGACAGGCGGTAGGGCAGATACGCAGTATTTT
>15|TRBJ1-4|TRBD1|NA|TRBV5-4
CASSGGTATNEKLFF
TGTGCCAGCAGTGGTGGGACAGCAACTAATGAAAAACTGTTTTTT
>13|TRBJ2-1|NA|NA|TRBV25-1
CASSPAGYNEQFF
TGTGCCAGCAGTCCTGCGGGTTACAATGAGCAGTTCTTC
>16|TRBJ2-5|TRBD2|NA|TRBV10-3
CAISEAPAGGSETQYF
TGTGCCATCAGTGAGGCGCCAGCGGGGGGGAGCGAGACCCAGTACTTC
>15|TRBJ1-4|NA|NA|TRBV19
CASSKRQATNEKLFF
TGTGCCAGTAGTAAGAGACAGGCAACTAATGAAAAACTGTTTTTT
>12|TRBJ2-1|NA|NA|TRBV13
CASSSPGGEQFF
TGTGCCAGCAGCTCCCCCGGAGGGGAGCAGTTCTTC
>15|TRBJ1-2|TRBD1|NA|TRBV3-1/TRBV3-2
CASSHPGQGNYGYTF
TGTGCCAGCAGCCATCCGGGACAGGGGAACTATGGCTACACCTTC
>14|TRBJ2-1|NA|NA|TRBV28
CASSFRGVSNEQFF
TGTGCCAGCAGTTTCCGCGGGGTTAGCAATGAGCAGTTCTTC
>14|TRBJ1-2|TRBD1|NA|TRBV7-6
CASSPTGSWYGYTF
TGTGCCAGCAGCCCGACAGGGTCGTGGTATGGCTACACCTTC
>15|TRBJ2-5|NA|once|TRBV9
CASSAQTGPRETQYF
TGTGCCAGCAGCGCCCAGACAGGTCCCAGAGAGACCCAGTACTTC
>17|TRBJ2-3|NA|NA|TRBV9
CASSVVGTSASTDTQYF
TGTGCCAGCAGCGTAGTTGGGACAAGTGCTAGCACAGATACGCAGTATTTT
>15|TRBJ2-1|TRBD2|once|TRBV4-1
CASSRRWGGSNEQFF
TGCGCCAGCAGCCGTCGTTGGGGGGGTAGCAATGAGCAGTTCTTC
>13|TRBJ2-7|TRBD2|NA|TRBV19
CASRSGGAGEQYF
TGTGCCAGTAGAAGCGGGGGGGCTGGGGAGCAGTACTTC
>15|TRBJ2-7|NA|NA|TRBV3-1/TRBV3-2
CASSPSQMASYEQYF
TGTGCCAGCAGCCCAAGTCAAATGGCCTCCTACGAGCAGTACTTC
>20|TRBJ1-6|NA|NA|TRBV23-1
CASSQSLGPHKSSYNSPLHF
TGCGCCAGCAGTCAATCCCTCGGGCCACACAAAAGCTCCTATAATTCACCCCTCCACTTT
>12|TRBJ2-1|NA|NA|TRBV6-2/TRBV6-3
CASSRRVNEQFF
TGTGCCAGCAGCCGTAGGGTCAATGAGCAGTTCTTC
>15|TRBJ1-1|NA|NA|TRBV18
CASSPAANSNTEAFF
TGTGCCAGCTCACCAGCGGCAAATAGTAACACTGAAGCTTTCTTT
>15|TRBJ2-1|TRBD2|NA|TRBV5-8
CASSSGLAGVDEQFF
TGTGCCAGCAGCTCAGGACTAGCGGGGGTGGATGAGCAGTTCTTC
>14|TRBJ2-5|NA|NA|TRBV27
CASSLSVGGETQYF
TGTGCCAGCAGTTTATCGGTCGGAGGAGAGACCCAGTACTTC
>20|TRBJ2-7|NA|NA|TRBV7-8
CASSHRRELAATWSSYEQYF
TGTGCCAGCAGCCACCGCCGTGAGTTGGCTGCCACTTGGAGCTCCTACGAGCAGTACTTC
>16|TRBJ2-6|NA|once|TRBV27
CASSLTGISGANVLTF
TGTGCCAGCAGTTTAACGGGCATCTCTGGGGCCAACGTCCTGACTTTC